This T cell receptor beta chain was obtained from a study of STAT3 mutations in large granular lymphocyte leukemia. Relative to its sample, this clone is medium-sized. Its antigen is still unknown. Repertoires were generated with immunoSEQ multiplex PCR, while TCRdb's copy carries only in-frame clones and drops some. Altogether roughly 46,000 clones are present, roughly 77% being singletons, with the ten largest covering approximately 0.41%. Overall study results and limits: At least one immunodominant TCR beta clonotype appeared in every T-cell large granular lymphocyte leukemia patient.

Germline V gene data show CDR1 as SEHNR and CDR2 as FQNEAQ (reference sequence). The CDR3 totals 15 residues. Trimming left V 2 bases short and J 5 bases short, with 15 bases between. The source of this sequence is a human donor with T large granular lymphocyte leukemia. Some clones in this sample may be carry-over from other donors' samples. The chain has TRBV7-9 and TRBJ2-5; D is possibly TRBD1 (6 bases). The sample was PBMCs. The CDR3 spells CASSLSGGQGETQYF. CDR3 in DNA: TGTGCCAGCAGCTTAAGCGGTGGGCAGGGGGAGACCCAGTACTTC. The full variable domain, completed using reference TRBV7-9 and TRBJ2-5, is DTGVSQNPRHKITKRGQNVTFRCDPISEHNRLYWYRQTLGQGPEFLTYFQNEAQLEKSRLLSDRFSAERPKGSFSTLEIQRTEQGDSAMYLCASSLSGGQGETQYFGPGTRLLVL.